This T cell receptor (beta chain) was profiled in a study of cytomegalovirus exposure and HLA in healthy donors. The CDR3 is made up of 18 amino acids. CDR1 and CDR2 (germline): MNHEY, SMNVEV (reference sequence). The V gene lost 7 bases and the J gene lost 5 bases, with 29 bases spanning the gap. The PCR had 60 Vbeta and 13 Jbeta primers. Sequencing was performed with immunoSEQ multiplex PCR; in TCRdb, only in-frame clones are kept and a portion is missing. Among approximately 170,000 clones listed, around 81% were seen once. The clonotype comes from a man aged 40-55 years in good health and CMV-seronegative. The material sequenced was PBMCs. The V and J genes are TRBV27 and TRBJ1-1, with D maybe TRBD1 (5 bases). The CDR3 nucleotides read TGTGCCAGCACCTCCCAAAAGTCTCTAGGGGTAAGGGGAACTGAAGCTTTCTTT. Translation: CASTSQKSLGVRGTEAFF.